This entry concerns a single T cell receptor (beta chain). What it binds is not known. Deletions cut 3 bases from V and 2 bases from J, with 14 bases between. This CDR3 is 15 amino acids long. Germline assignment: CDR1 MGHRA and CDR2 YSYEKL. The sample originates from a study of graft-versus-host responses after intestinal transplantation. For the study at large: Tacrolimus plus steroids were given to all recipients for two to three years, preceded by anti-thymocyte globulin induction.

Points from the study as a whole: With peak circulating GvH clone levels came an association with early post-transplant HvG declines. GvH clones were found in recipient marrow; some appeared first in ileum or blood.

Generated by immunoSEQ multiplex PCR, the TCRdb table keeps only in-frame clones and is missing some. This sample yields more than 65,000 clones, of which under 95% are seen a single time; 7.6% belongs to the top ten. This TCR was recovered from a human donor who was the organ donor for an intestinal transplant. V gene TRBV4-1 combines with J gene TRBJ2-7, with D uncertain. Sample: unstimulated CD8+ T cells sorted from spleen or lymph node cells, taken before transplant. In DNA form, the CDR3 reads TGCGCCAGCAGCCACGCACAAGTTGGTCCCTACGAGCAGTACTTC. This translates into CASSHAQVGPYEQYF.